Presented here are 21 T cell receptor beta chains from one specimen sequenced in a study of shared clonotypes between healthy human individuals. Sequencing was performed with immunoSEQ multiplex PCR; in TCRdb, only in-frame clones are kept and a portion is missing. The repertoire includes 2 million to 2.5 million clones, more than 85% of them detected once, and more than 0.35% sits in the top ten. Sequences were obtained from naive CD4+ T cells from PBMCs. Noted subset: CD45RA+ positively selected. The receptor set was obtained from a young man in good health. Some clones in this sample may be carry-over from other donors' samples.

This chain joins TRBV5-1 and TRBJ1-2; 9 nucleotides align to TRBD1. V dropped 2 bases and J dropped 8; count of bases not matched to a gene: 10. Germline V gene lookup returns CDR1 SGHRS and CDR2 YFSETQ. The CDR3 runs 15 residues. The CDR3 nucleotides are TGCGCCAGCAGCTTACCGGGACAGGGAACGGGAGGCTACACCTTC. It specifies CASSLPGQGTGGYTF.

The V gene is TRBV7-2, the J gene TRBJ2-7, with D possibly being TRBD1 (5 bases). The CDR3 runs 14 residues. Trimming left V 5 bases short and J 2 bases short, with 13 bases between. Germline V gives CDR1 SGHTA, CDR2 FQGNSA. In nucleotides, the CDR3 is TGTGCCAGCAGCGTCTCTCAGGGTGCCTACGAGCAGTACTTC. Translating gives CASSVSQGAYEQYF.

The chain uses TRBV7-2 and TRBJ1-1; 7 positions agree with TRBD1. J gave up 3 bases and V 2 bases, and 15 bases lay outside the gene matches. Germline V lookup: CDR1 SGHTA, CDR2 FQGNSA. There are 18 residues in the CDR3. CDR3 DNA sequence: TGTGCCAGCAGCTTAAGGTTGGCAGGGGGGATAATCGACACTGAAGCTTTCTTT. The encoded protein is CASSLRLAGGIIDTEAFF.

The chain is built from TRBV16 and TRBJ2-1, with a tentative D call TRBD1 (7 bases). Per the germline V gene, CDR1 is KGHSY and CDR2 is FQNENV. The CDR3 covers 16 residues. V was pared by 2 bases and J by 5 bases, with 16 bases between. In DNA, the CDR3 is TGTGCCAGCAGCCAAATGTGGCAGGGGGGAAACAATGAGCAGTTCTTC. This gives the protein CASSQMWQGGNNEQFF. Based on the CDR3 plus reference TRBV16 and TRBJ2-1, the full variable domain is GEEVAQTPKHLVRGEGQKAKLYCAPIKGHSYVFWYQQVLKNEFKFLISFQNENVFDETGMPKERFSAKCLPNSPCSLEIQATKLEDSAVYFCASSQMWQGGNNEQFFGPGTRLTVL.

The V call is TRBV4-1, the J call TRBJ1-2; D unclear. The CDR3 consists of 15 residues. V was shortened by 1 base and J by 8 bases, with 17 bases between the two germline ends. Germline V lookup: CDR1 MGHRA, CDR2 YSYEKL. CDR3 residues: CASSQGRRELGGYTF. Here the CDR3 DNA reads TGCGCCAGCAGCCAAGGACGGCGGGAGCTGGGAGGCTACACCTTC.

The rearrangement links TRBV6-1 to TRBJ2-7; 9 positions match TRBD1. Looked up from germline, CDR1 is MNHNS and CDR2 is SASEGT. The J segment lost 5 bases and the V segment lost 5 bases, leaving 10 bases of the junction unmatched. CDR3 length: 15 amino acids. The CDR3 region is CASSFFRDRANEQYF. CDR3 nucleotides: TGTGCCAGCAGTTTTTTCCGGGACAGGGCCAACGAGCAGTACTTC.

V gene TRBV7-9 combines with J gene TRBJ2-7, with D maybe TRBD1 (6 bases). Per the germline V gene, CDR1 is SEHNR and CDR2 is FQNEAQ (reference sequence). Trimming removed 0 bases at V and 5 bases at J, with 14 bases between. The CDR3 has 15 amino acids. This CDR3 reads CASSLAQGHGHEQYF. For the CDR3, the DNA is TGTGCCAGCAGCTTAGCCCAGGGACATGGGCACGAGCAGTACTTC.

This chain connects TRBV7-3 to TRBJ2-5; 7 bases are a match to TRBD2. The trim removed 3 bases at V and 5 bases at J, leaving 3 bases unmatched. The length of the CDR3 is 13 residues. The germline gives CDR1 SGHTA, CDR2 FQGTGA. CDR3 coding DNA: TGTGCCAGCAGCTTCTACGGGAGGGAGACCCAGTACTTC. Translating gives CASSFYGRETQYF.

The rearrangement joins TRBV10-3 to TRBJ2-1, with unresolved D. The CDR3 spans 16 residues. Trimming took 4 bases from V and 0 from J, leaving 13 bases between them. Germline CDR1 ENHRY, CDR2 SYGVKD. This chain's CDR3 is CAISGYRGRSYNEQFF. The CDR3, as DNA: TGTGCCATCAGTGGTTACAGAGGACGCTCCTACAATGAGCAGTTCTTC.

The rearrangement joins TRBV29-1 to TRBJ2-1; TRBD2 is a possible D gene (6 bases). From germline, CDR1 is SQVTM and CDR2 ANQGSEA. Trimming stripped 7 bases from V and 3 bases from J, with 13 bases between. The CDR3 loop spans 13 amino acids. CDR3 sequence (DNA): TGCAGCGCCGAGACCGGGAGCTACAATGAGCAGTTCTTC. Its protein is CSAETGSYNEQFF.

The chain's CDR3 is CAISGNPSRPQGRHEQYF. CDR3 nucleotides: TGTGCCATCAGTGGGAATCCTTCCCGCCCCCAGGGCCGTCACGAGCAGTACTTC. V usage is TRBV10-3 and J usage is TRBJ2-7; D is possibly TRBD1 (5 bases). CDR3 length: 18 residues. The germline V and J ends were trimmed by 4 bases and 5 bases, with 27 bases remaining between them. Germline CDR1 is ENHRY and CDR2 is SYGVKD.

The chain is built from TRBV4-3 and TRBJ2-1, with TRBD1 identical over 11 bases. The CDR3 runs to 18 residues. Per the germline V gene, CDR1 is LGHNA and CDR2 is YSLEER. V was pared by 2 bases and J by 3 bases, with 9 bases of the junction left unmatched. CDR3 protein: CASSQRRTGGVVYNEQFF. The CDR3 DNA sequence: TGCGCCAGCAGCCAACGGAGGACAGGGGGCGTAGTCTACAATGAGCAGTTCTTC.

The chain has TRBV6-1 and TRBJ2-6; maybe TRBD1 (5 bases). The CDR3 is 16 residues long. Trimming cost V 3 bases and J 4 bases, with 13 bases left between them. Germline-derived CDR1 and CDR2 are MNHNS and SASEGT. The CDR3 sequence is CASSDLTGSGANVLTF. Written as DNA, the CDR3 is TGTGCCAGCAGTGATCTTACAGGTTCCGGGGCCAACGTCCTGACTTTC.

Concerning this clone: The sample carries other DNA sequences with the same CDR3. This chain joins TRBV5-1 and TRBJ1-4; 7 bases line up with TRBD1. The CDR3 sequence is 16 residues long. Germline CDR1 and CDR2: SGHRS and YFSETQ. After removal of 3 bases from V and 0 bases from J, the junction contained 5 bases not matched to a gene. The CDR3 sequence is CASSSGGTATNEKLFF. The CDR3 nucleotides are TGCGCCAGCAGCTCAGGGGGGACAGCAACTAATGAAAAACTGTTTTTT.

Here the CDR3 DNA reads TGCGCCAGCAGCCAAGTGGAGACAGGGTTAAATGAAAAACTGTTTTTT. Translation gives CASSQVETGLNEKLFF. The chain couples TRBV4-1 to TRBJ1-4, with 7 nucleotides matching TRBD1. The ends lost 1 base at V and 5 bases at J; junction bases unmatched: 7. CDR1 and CDR2 (germline): MGHRA, YSYEKL. This CDR3 has 16 residues.

The table lists this clone with a count of one. The chain couples TRBV28 to TRBJ1-1; D not resolved. Germline CDR1 and CDR2: MDHEN and SYDVKM. V was pared by 6 bases and J by 0 bases, with 17 bases between. The CDR3 loop spans 16 amino acids. DNA of the CDR3: TGTGCCAGCAGGGTCCGGGGTCGGGGATTGAACACTGAAGCTTTCTTT. Its protein product is CASRVRGRGLNTEAFF.

This sequence joins TRBV11-2 and TRBJ2-7; the D call may be TRBD1 or TRBD2 (6 bases each). The ends were cut back, 5 bases at V and 6 bases at J, with 17 bases in the middle. The CDR3 length is 14 residues. The germline gives CDR1 SGHAT, CDR2 FQNNGV. CDR3 coding DNA: TGTGCCAGCAGCCAACGGGGAGAGGGGGGCGAGCAGTACTTC. The encoded protein is CASSQRGEGGEQYF.

This sequence joins TRBV4-1 and TRBJ1-2; TRBD1 aligns across 10 bases. CDR3 length: 18 residues. V lost 4 bases to trimming and J lost 0 bases; unmatched junction nucleotides: 11. The germline V gene encodes CDR1 MGHRA and CDR2 YSYEKL. The CDR3 DNA is TGCGCCAGCAGCCTCCCCAGGACAGGGGGAGATCCTAACTATGGCTACACCTTC. Residues: CASSLPRTGGDPNYGYTF.

The chain joins TRBV7-8 to TRBJ1-5; no clear D gene. The germline V gene encodes CDR1 SGHVS and CDR2 FQNEAQ. Trimming shortened V by 2 bases and J by 6 bases, and 5 bases separated the two germline ends. The CDR3 covers 12 residues. The CDR3 DNA reads as TGTGCCAGCAGCTTAAACCTTCAGCCCCAGCATTTT. Residues: CASSLNLQPQHF.

Here the CDR3 reads CASRPTGAAGNTIYF. As DNA, the CDR3 is TGTGCCAGCAGACCTACAGGGGCGGCTGGAAACACCATATATTTT. The chain employs TRBV7-9 and TRBJ1-3; 7 nucleotides line up with TRBD1. With 6 bases clipped from V and 2 bases from J, the junction kept 7 bases outside the gene matches. The CDR3 length is 15 residues. The V gene's germline CDR1 is SEHNR and CDR2 FQNEAQ (reference sequence).

The rearrangement joins TRBV14 to TRBJ1-1; D gene ambiguous. Germline assignment: CDR1 SGHDN and CDR2 FVKESK. Trimming stripped 2 bases from V and 5 bases from J, with 9 bases between. The CDR3 runs to 13 residues. CDR3 sequence reads: CASSQQEPTEAFF. The CDR3 nucleotides read TGTGCCAGCAGCCAACAGGAGCCAACTGAAGCTTTCTTT. The full variable domain, rest sourced from reference TRBV14 and TRBJ1-1, is EAGVTQFPSHSVIEKGQTVTLRCDPISGHDNLYWYRRVMGKEIKFLLHFVKESKQDESGMPNNRFLAERTGGTYSTLKVQPAELEDSGVYFCASSQQEPTEAFFGQGTRLTVV.